A single sample is the source of the 9 T cell receptor beta chains below, sequenced in a study of blood T cell repertoires in COVID-19. Sequencing used immunoSEQ multiplex PCR; TCRdb keeps in-frame clones, though not all of them. The sample lists some 310,000 clones, roughly 88% occurring once. The sequencing sample was made of peripheral blood. The source of these receptors is a woman in her twenties or thirties with COVID-19, enrolled during active disease.

This clone was observed a handful of times. This sequence joins TRBV2 and TRBJ2-7; the D gene is possibly TRBD1 (6 bases). The CDR3 has 12 residues. From germline, CDR1 is SNHLY and CDR2 FYNNEI. V was pared by 6 bases and J by 5 bases, with 11 bases between. CDR3 in amino acids: CASSIGQNEQYF. As DNA, the CDR3 is TGTGCCAGCAGCATCGGACAGAACGAGCAGTACTTC.

The chain recombines TRBV5-4 with TRBJ2-5, with a possible D match to TRBD2 (6 bases). Per the germline V gene, CDR1 is SGHNT and CDR2 is YYREEE (reference sequence). V was pared by 3 bases and J by 4 bases, with 7 bases between. The length of the CDR3 is 12 residues. In DNA form, the CDR3 reads TGTGCCAGCAGCTGGGGAGGAGAGACCCAGTACTTC. It codes for CASSWGGETQYF.

The V gene is TRBV18, the J gene TRBJ2-7, with 10 positions matching TRBD1. The CDR3 runs to 15 residues. The ends lost 3 bases at V and 1 base at J; junction bases unmatched: 3. Per the germline V gene, CDR1 is KGHSH and CDR2 is LQKENI. CDR3 in DNA: TGTGCCAGCTCACCCGCGGGACAGGGGTCCTACGAGCAGTACTTC. Amino acid sequence: CASSPAGQGSYEQYF. Filled out from reference TRBV18 and TRBJ2-7, the complete variable domain reads NAGVMQNPRHLVRRRGQEARLRCSPMKGHSHVYWYRQLPEEGLKFMVYLQKENIIDESGMPKERFSAEFPKEGPSILRIQQVVRGDSAAYFCASSPAGQGSYEQYFGPGTRLTVT.

The rearrangement links TRBV5-6 to TRBJ1-4; 7 bases are shared with TRBD1. Germline assignment: CDR1 SGHDT and CDR2 YYEEEE. Germline trimming cut 4 bases from V and 8 bases from J; bases unmatched to any gene: 8. CDR3 size: 14 residues. In nucleotides, the CDR3 is TGTGCCAGCAGCAGTACCGGGACAGCCGAAAAACTGTTTTTT. Encoded protein: CASSSTGTAEKLFF.

The sample holds one count of this clone. Within the sample, other DNA sequences also encode this same CDR3. This chain connects TRBV24-1 to TRBJ2-7; D is unresolved. V was clipped by 3 bases and J by 4 bases, with 3 bases between them. Germline CDR1 is KGHDR and CDR2 is SFDVKD. The CDR3 is 11 residues long. CDR3 sequence: CATSDTYEQYF. In nucleotides, the CDR3 is TGTGCCACCAGTGATACATACGAGCAGTACTTC.

This rearrangement joins TRBV7-2 to TRBJ2-7; 8 bases are shared with TRBD2. Trimming cost V 2 bases and J 6 bases; bases outside gene matches: 21. CDR1 and CDR2 (germline): SGHTA, FQGNSA. The CDR3 length is 19 residues. This CDR3 is CASSLYRTRRGETVGEQYF. The CDR3 DNA reads TGTGCCAGCAGCTTATATAGGACGCGGCGGGGGGAGACAGTGGGCGAGCAGTACTTC.

The chain recombines TRBV19 with TRBJ2-2; D is possibly TRBD2 (6 bases). The CDR3 has 15 amino acids. The germline V gene has CDR1 LNHDA and CDR2 SQIVND (reference sequence). V was cut by 6 bases and J by 1 base, with 12 bases left in between. The CDR3 sequence: CASRPPRGNTGELFF. The CDR3 DNA sequence: TGTGCCAGTAGGCCCCCGCGGGGGAACACCGGGGAGCTGTTTTTT. Full variable domain (missing parts from reference TRBV19 and TRBJ2-2): DGGITQSPKYLFRKEGQNVTLSCEQNLNHDAMYWYRQDPGQGLRLIYYSQIVNDFQKGDIAEGYSVSREKKESFPLTVTSAQKNPTAFYLCASRPPRGNTGELFFGEGSRLTVL.

The chain is built from TRBV19 and TRBJ2-2; D gene ambiguous. The germline V gene encodes CDR1 LNHDA and CDR2 SQIVND (reference sequence). This CDR3 has 16 amino acids. The ends were cut back, 1 base at V and 0 bases at J, with 9 bases in the middle. The CDR3 spells CASSIVKPANTGELFF. In nucleotides, the CDR3 is TGTGCCAGTAGTATAGTTAAGCCCGCGAACACCGGGGAGCTGTTTTTT.

The chain joins TRBV7-3 to TRBJ2-7, with D possibly matching TRBD1 (5 bases). Trimming took 5 bases from V and 2 from J, leaving 16 bases between them. The CDR3 spans 15 residues. The germline gives CDR1 SGHTA, CDR2 FQGTGA. CDR3 sequence (DNA): TGTGCCAGCAGCCCCGGACAAGGTCTAACCTACGAGCAGTACTTC. This translates into CASSPGQGLTYEQYF.